This TCR beta chain emerged from a study of T cell responses to AZD1222 COVID-19 vaccine. The CDR3 sequence is 14 residues long. The germline V gene encodes CDR1 SGHAT and CDR2 FQNNGV. V was clipped by 3 bases and J by 0 bases, with 6 bases between them. Study observations and caveats: CD4 TCRs associated with vaccination spanned spike, dominating at 160-218 and 743-854.

Assay: immunoSEQ multiplex PCR; the TCRdb copy retains only in-frame clones and omits some. The table shows roughly 58,000 clones, with more than 80% occurring only once. Details on this clone: What it binds is unknown.

The sequencing here drew on peripheral blood, taken on day 0 of MenACWY control vaccination. J is TRBJ1-3 and V is TRBV11-2; unclear D gene. The sequence was collected from an adult in good health. CDR3 residues: CASSLLSSGNTIYF. The CDR3, as DNA: TGTGCCAGCAGCTTGCTCAGCTCTGGAAACACCATATATTTT.